This passage covers 13 T cell receptor beta chains from one sample sequenced in a study of OX40 agonist ivuxolimab in advanced cancers. Measured with immunoSEQ multiplex PCR; TCRdb has only the in-frame clones, and not every one. The sample lists tens of thousands of clones, more than 75% seen once, with less than 35% in the top ten. The sequences come from CD4+ or CD8+ T cells sorted from blood, collected in a trial of the OX40 agonist ivuxolimab. The origin of the receptors is an adult with an advanced solid tumor such as melanoma, head and neck, liver or kidney cancer.

V gene TRBV2 combines with J gene TRBJ1-1, with D uncertain. This CDR3 has 15 residues. V was cut by 3 bases and J by 0 bases, with 11 bases left in between. Germline assignment: CDR1 SNHLY and CDR2 FYNNEI. In nucleotides, the CDR3 is TGTGCCAGCAGTGACACGTCAGACGTGAACACTGAAGCTTTCTTT. This gives the protein CASSDTSDVNTEAFF.

A single count supports this clone. J is TRBJ2-7 and V is TRBV11-2, with 8 nucleotides matching TRBD2. Germline V CDR1 and CDR2: SGHAT, FQNNGV. V gave up 1 base and J gave up 2 bases; unmatched junction bases: 1. This CDR3 has 14 residues. CDR3 coding DNA: TGTGCCAGCAGCTTAGGTAGCGGGGCCTACGAGCAGTACTTC. Residues: CASSLGSGAYEQYF.

The rearrangement links TRBV19 to TRBJ2-7; 7 nucleotides match TRBD1. This CDR3 comprises 15 residues. Looked up from germline, CDR1 is LNHDA and CDR2 is SQIVND (reference sequence). Trimming took 6 bases from V and 4 from J; bases not matched to a gene: 12. This chain's CDR3 is CASSVDGQVGYEQYF. CDR3 DNA sequence: TGTGCCAGTAGCGTGGACGGACAGGTGGGGTACGAGCAGTACTTC.

The gene calls are TRBV29-1 and TRBJ2-7, with TRBD2 matching over 13 bases. The V segment lost 1 base and the J segment 7 bases; nucleotides outside the gene matches: 10. There are 16 residues in the CDR3. Germline-derived CDR1 and CDR2 are SQVTM and ANQGSEA. CDR3 amino acids: CSVEGRTSGGLREQYF. The CDR3 DNA follows: TGCAGCGTTGAAGGGAGGACTAGCGGGGGCCTGAGGGAGCAGTACTTC.

A remark on this clone: The sample contains more than one DNA sequence encoding this CDR3. The V call is TRBV27, the J call TRBJ2-7; the D is unclear. V lost 3 bases to trimming and J lost 4 bases, with 10 bases between them. The CDR3 is 13 residues long. The germline CDR1 and CDR2 sequences are MNHEY and SMNVEV (reference sequence). CDR3 sequence (DNA): TGTGCCAGCAGTTTCCTGGCCCCTTACGAGCAGTACTTC. It is translated as CASSFLAPYEQYF.

The chain recombines TRBV7-7 with TRBJ2-7; TRBD1 matches 7 bases. The CDR3 sequence is 17 residues long. V lost 1 base and J lost 2; bases outside the gene matches: 11. Germline CDR1 and CDR2: SSHAT and FNYEAQ (reference sequence). CDR3 sequence: CASSLVIPTGNPYEQYF. Written as DNA, the CDR3 is TGTGCCAGCAGCTTAGTGATCCCGACAGGGAATCCCTACGAGCAGTACTTC.

This sequence joins TRBV11-1 and TRBJ1-4, with unresolved D. CDR1 is SGHAT and CDR2 is FQDESV in the germline V gene (reference sequence). The length of the CDR3 is 14 residues. Between the trimmed V and J ends, which lost 5 bases and 5 bases, there was a span of 12 bases. The CDR3 DNA reads as TGTGCCAGCAGCCCCTCCCAGTGGAATGAAAAACTGTTTTTT. It encodes CASSPSQWNEKLFF.

Ten or more counts support this clone. The chain employs TRBV10-3 and TRBJ2-1; 9 bases align to TRBD1. The CDR3 spans 13 residues. V shed 8 bases, J shed 7 bases, and the junction held 6 bases outside the gene matches. From germline, CDR1 is ENHRY and CDR2 SYGVKD. The CDR3 DNA follows: TGTGCCATCGGACAGGGGATGGGGAATGAGCAGTTCTTC. It translates to CAIGQGMGNEQFF.

The chain recombines TRBV28 with TRBJ2-7, with a weak D call TRBD2 (5 bases). Germline loops: CDR1 MDHEN, CDR2 SYDVKM. Trimming took 5 bases from V and 4 from J, leaving 15 bases between them. This CDR3 has 14 residues. The CDR3 spells CASSLTGTAYEQYF. CDR3 DNA sequence: TGTGCCAGCAGTCTCACGGGAACGGCTTACGAGCAGTACTTC.

The chain carries TRBV7-2 and TRBJ2-5; D is unresolved. The length of the CDR3 is 18 residues. Trimming stripped 1 base from V and 1 base from J, with 19 bases between. In germline, CDR1 is SGHTA, CDR2 FQGNSA. CDR3 protein: CASSLGIGSRASQETQYF. For the CDR3, the DNA is TGTGCCAGCAGCTTAGGTATCGGCAGCCGGGCCTCCCAAGAGACCCAGTACTTC.

This clone was counted once. The chain recombines TRBV27 with TRBJ1-6; D call uncertain. The CDR3 spans 15 residues. The germline CDR1 and CDR2 sequences are MNHEY and SMNVEV (reference sequence). V lost 1 base and J 4 bases, leaving 8 bases between the germline ends. The CDR3 bases are TGTGCCAGCAGTTTATTGGCAGCGTATAATTCACCCCTCCACTTT. It specifies CASSLLAAYNSPLHF.

The rearrangement joins TRBV4-2 to TRBJ2-4, with 8 bases aligning to TRBD2. The CDR3 has 17 amino acids. The V gene end was trimmed by 1 base and the J gene end by 11 bases; junction bases not matched to a gene: 16. Germline CDR1 and CDR2: LGHNA and YNFKEQ. CDR3 DNA: TGTGCCAGCAGCCAAGCGGATCTACTAGCGGCCGGGTTAGTTCAGTACTTC. This gives the protein CASSQADLLAAGLVQYF.

This chain uses TRBV7-9 with TRBJ2-7, with D perhaps TRBD2 (7 bases). Trimming took 0 bases from V and 5 from J, leaving 14 bases between them. The CDR3 covers 15 residues. Germline loops: CDR1 SEHNR, CDR2 FQNEAQ (reference sequence). In nucleotides, the CDR3 is TGTGCCAGCAGCTTAGCGAAGGGGGGGCTGCACGAGCAGTACTTC. Residues: CASSLAKGGLHEQYF.